This T cell receptor beta chain was found in a study of regulatory T cells in long-lasting Graves disease. Overall study: New Graves' disease cases had less than 3 months of antithyroid drugs. Findings and limits, study-wide: TRBV28, TRBJ1-2 and TRBJ2-5 emerged as the favored segments in persistent disease.

Arm-PCR of CDR3 regions with iRepertoire HTBI primers generated TCR beta libraries. Using its own MiXCR run on the multiplex PCR reads, TCRdb lists one record per CDR3 protein. The table records approximately 350,000 distinct CDR3 sequences, approximately 16% of them present only once. There are 16 residues in the CDR3. Trimming took 2 bases from V and 1 from J; bases not matched to a gene: 7. The germline gives CDR1 SGHRS, CDR2 YFSETQ. Time point here: newly diagnosed GD, antithyroid drugs for less than 3 months. Generation of the TCR library employed RNA extracted from PBMCs. Graves' disease diagnosis relied on American Thyroid Association guidelines. Comments on this clonotype: Its antigen is currently unknown.

These data are also associated with another study on T cells in Graves' hyperthyroidism and ophthalmopathy. That report adds: From stable hyperthyroidism, ophthalmopathy was set apart by a 13 V-J model.

Here the sequenced sample was peripheral blood mononuclear cells (PBMCs), taken at new diagnosis, from a patient treated with antithyroid drugs. This rearrangement joins TRBV5-1 to TRBJ2-3, with 7 bases identical to TRBD1. The TCR sequence derives from a man aged 40-49 years with Graves disease. Here the CDR3 reads CASSFVSGGRTDTQYF. As DNA, the CDR3 is TGCGCCAGCAGCTTCGTTTCAGGGGGTCGCACAGATACGCAGTATTTT. The full variable domain, in which reference TRBV5-1 and TRBJ2-3 provide the parts outside the CDR3, is KAGVTQTPRYLIKTRGQQVTLSCSPISGHRSVSWYQQTPGQGLQFLFEYFSETQRNKGNFPGRFSGRQFSNSRSEMNVSTLELGDSALYLCASSFVSGGRTDTQYFGPGTRLTVL.